This T cell receptor (beta chain) is from a study of T cells after yellow fever vaccination. Study as a whole: It was SMART-Seq v4 Ultra Low Input that prepared the fractions with low cell numbers. Study conclusions and caveats: Reappearing after the booster were most of the clones from primary vaccination (around 96% CD4, 85% to 90% CD8). A secondary response was less intense yet reached its peak sooner, at day 5 versus 15.

5'RACE template switching generated TCR cDNA, adding a universal primer site and UMIs. A single record per CDR3 protein comes from TCRdb applying MiXCR to the 5' RACE reads. This sample has about 29,000 distinct CDR3 sequences, with over 4.5% found just once. This clonotype showed up many times. The antigen is not known. The V and J ends lost 4 bases and 2 bases respectively, with 15 bases between them. Germline V gives CDR1 LGHNA, CDR2 YNFKEQ. This CDR3 region has 16 residues. The sample here was CD8+ T cells sorted from PBMCs, taken 10 days after the yellow fever booster vaccination. This sequence was found in a man in his thirties or forties who received the YFV17D yellow fever vaccine. The chain couples TRBV4-2 to TRBJ2-1; the D gene is possibly TRBD2 (6 bases). The DNA of the CDR3 is TGTGCCAGCAGCCGCCCCGCTAGCGATCCCTACAATGAGCAGTTCTTC. It specifies CASSRPASDPYNEQFF.